The 17 T cell receptor beta chains below were found in one sample sequenced in a study of shared clonotypes between healthy human individuals. Measured with immunoSEQ multiplex PCR; TCRdb has only the in-frame clones, and not every one. The sample yields about 560,000 clones, around 81% seen once. Sequencing used PBMCs. These receptors originate from a woman aged 35 to 49 in good health. Some clones in this sample may be carry-over from other donors' samples.

This chain uses TRBV6-6 with TRBJ2-1, with 7 bases matching TRBD1. CDR1 and CDR2 (germline): MNHNY, SVGAGI (reference sequence). V was clipped by 7 bases and J by 10 bases; unmatched bases: 13. This CDR3 spans 14 amino acids. The CDR3 DNA is TGTGCCAGCATCGTCGACAGGGCGATAGGGGAGCAGTTCTTC. This codes for CASIVDRAIGEQFF.

The chain recombines TRBV10-3 with TRBJ1-1; the match to TRBD1 covers 7 bases. The CDR3 contains 14 residues. V gave up 4 bases and J gave up 5 bases; unmatched junction bases: 7. Germline V CDR1 and CDR2: ENHRY, SYGVKD. The CDR3 bases are TGTGCCATCAGTGTCAGGGGGGGGGAGACTGAAGCTTTCTTT. Its translation: CAISVRGGETEAFF.

The V gene is TRBV6-9, the J gene TRBJ1-2; D is undetermined. There are 12 residues in the CDR3. Between the trimmed V and J ends, which lost 4 bases and 7 bases, there was a span of 10 bases. From germline, CDR1 is MNHGY and CDR2 SVAAGI. This CDR3 is CASSLVWAGYTF. CDR3 DNA sequence: TGTGCCAGCAGTTTAGTCTGGGCTGGCTACACCTTC.

The chain combines TRBV29-1 with TRBJ2-1; the D gene is possibly TRBD2 (6 bases). With 1 base removed from V and 2 bases from J, the gap between germline ends came to 15 bases. The CDR3 runs to 16 residues. The germline V gene has CDR1 SQVTM and CDR2 ANQGSEA. CDR3 DNA: TGCAGCGTTGAAGGTAGGACGGGAGAACCCTACAATGAGCAGTTCTTC. Residues: CSVEGRTGEPYNEQFF.

The J gene is TRBJ2-3, the V gene TRBV6-5; the match to TRBD2 covers 8 bases. This CDR3 comprises 14 residues. In germline, CDR1 is MNHEY, CDR2 SVGAGI. Trimming cost V 8 bases and J 3 bases; bases outside gene matches: 7. CDR3 nucleotides: TGTGCCAGCGGTTGGGGACTAGGAACAGATACGCAGTATTTT. Amino acids: CASGWGLGTDTQYF.

The rearrangement uses TRBV5-1 and TRBJ2-7, with TRBD2 matching over 9 bases. Germline CDR1 reads SGHRS; CDR2 reads YFSETQ. This CDR3 is built from 15 residues. The V and J ends lost 2 bases and 3 bases, in that order; junction bases with no gene match: 6. CDR3 DNA sequence: TGCGCCAGCAGCTTTTCTAGCGGGGCCGGCTACGAGCAGTACTTC. Its protein is CASSFSSGAGYEQYF.

The J gene is TRBJ2-7, the V gene TRBV20-1; 7 nucleotides align to TRBD1. In germline, CDR1 is DFQATT, CDR2 SNEGSKA (reference sequence). V shed 5 bases and J 6 bases; nucleotides not matched to a gene: 4. The length of the CDR3 is 11 residues. The CDR3 here is CSAPRGTEQYF. CDR3 coding DNA: TGCAGTGCTCCCAGGGGGACCGAGCAGTACTTC.

Remarks on this clone: Only one base separates this from a far larger clonotype, so it likely reflects a read error. The same CDR3 can be traced to other DNA sequences in this sample. The rearrangement links TRBV10-3 to TRBJ2-5; the D is unclear. The DNA end favors TRBJ2-7, so the J call may be wrong. Germline V lookup: CDR1 ENHRY, CDR2 SYGVKD. CDR3 length: 12 amino acids. CDR3 amino acids: CAISREGYEQYF. In DNA, the CDR3 is TGTGCCATCAGCAGAGAAGGTTACGAGCAGTACTTC.

The chain couples TRBV2 to TRBJ1-5, with a weak D call TRBD1 (6 bases). V lost 7 bases and J lost 4, with 17 bases in between. Germline CDR1 SNHLY, CDR2 FYNNEI. The CDR3 loop spans 15 amino acids. CDR3 protein: CASTRGTGANQPQHF. CDR3 sequence (DNA): TGTGCCAGCACGCGTGGCACGGGGGCGAATCAGCCCCAGCATTTT.

The chain uses TRBV9 and TRBJ1-2; D unresolved. This CDR3 has 12 residues. Germline CDR1 SGDLS, CDR2 YYNGEE. Between the trimmed V and J ends, which lost 3 bases and 6 bases, there was a span of 9 bases. The CDR3, as DNA: TGTGCCAGCAGCGGGGGTCGTGATGGCTACACCTTC. It codes for CASSGGRDGYTF.

V usage is TRBV21-1 and J usage is TRBJ1-2. TRBV21-1 is a pseudogene. The CDR3 extends over 14 amino acids. CDR3 sequence reads: CASVEKGRDYGYTF. In DNA form, the CDR3 reads TGTGCCAGCGTGGAAAAGGGGAGGGACTATGGCTACACCTTC.

The chain carries TRBV7-2 and TRBJ1-3; D ambiguous. The V gene lost 2 bases and the J gene lost 2 bases, with 7 bases spanning the gap. The germline V gene has CDR1 SGHTA and CDR2 FQGNSA. CDR3 length: 14 amino acids. The CDR3 DNA sequence: TGTGCCAGCAGCTTATCGGGAACTGGAAACACCATATATTTT. This gives the protein CASSLSGTGNTIYF.

The chain joins TRBV29-1 to TRBJ1-2, with D uncertain. Germline V gives CDR1 SQVTM, CDR2 ANQGSEA. CDR3 length equals 12 residues. The V end was cut by 8 bases, the J end by 4 bases, with 14 bases between. CDR3 in amino acids: CSTEMVTYGYTF. DNA of the CDR3: TGCAGCACCGAAATGGTCACCTATGGCTACACCTTC.

V gene TRBV5-6 combines with J gene TRBJ2-1; 7 bases agree with TRBD2. Germline V gives CDR1 SGHDT, CDR2 YYEEEE. The CDR3 runs to 17 residues. V shed 6 bases, J shed 2 bases, and the junction held 14 bases outside the gene matches. CDR3 in DNA: TGTGCCAGCACCGCTCAGCCAGCGGGATATACCTACAATGAGCAGTTCTTC. It encodes CASTAQPAGYTYNEQFF.

Note on this clone: Other nucleotide sequences in the sample specify the same CDR3. The chain has TRBV18 and TRBJ2-7; a weak D match, TRBD2 (6 bases). The CDR3 covers 12 residues. V was trimmed by 4 bases and J by 3 bases, leaving 7 bases between them. Looked up from germline, CDR1 is KGHSH and CDR2 is LQKENI. The CDR3 DNA is TGTGCCAGCTCACTGGGGGGCTACGAGCAGTACTTC. The encoded protein is CASSLGGYEQYF.

The V gene is TRBV5-4, the J gene TRBJ2-3; D uncertain. V was trimmed by 0 bases and J by 1 base, leaving 12 bases between them. In germline, CDR1 is SGHNT, CDR2 YYREEE (reference sequence). The CDR3 contains 16 residues. DNA for the CDR3: TGTGCCAGCAGCTTGGAAGGGAATCTGGGCACAGATACGCAGTATTTT. Translation: CASSLEGNLGTDTQYF.

The J gene is TRBJ1-2, the V gene TRBV28; TRBD1 matches 11 bases. In germline, CDR1 is MDHEN, CDR2 SYDVKM. V shed 6 bases, J shed 6 bases, and the junction held 6 bases outside the gene matches. The length of the CDR3 is 14 residues. The CDR3 DNA reads TGTGCCAGCAGCTTGGACAGGGGGCGCGATGGCTACACCTTC. This encodes CASSLDRGRDGYTF.